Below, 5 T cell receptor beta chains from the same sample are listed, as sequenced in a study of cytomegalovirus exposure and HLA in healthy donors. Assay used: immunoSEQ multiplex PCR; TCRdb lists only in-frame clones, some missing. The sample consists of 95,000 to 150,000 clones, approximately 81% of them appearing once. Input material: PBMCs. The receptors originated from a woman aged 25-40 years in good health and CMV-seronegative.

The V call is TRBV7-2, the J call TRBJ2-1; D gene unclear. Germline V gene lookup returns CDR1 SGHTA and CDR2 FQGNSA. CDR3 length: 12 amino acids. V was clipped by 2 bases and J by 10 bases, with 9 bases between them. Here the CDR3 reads CASSLLAEEQFF. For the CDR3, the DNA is TGTGCCAGCAGCTTACTCGCCGAGGAGCAGTTCTTC.

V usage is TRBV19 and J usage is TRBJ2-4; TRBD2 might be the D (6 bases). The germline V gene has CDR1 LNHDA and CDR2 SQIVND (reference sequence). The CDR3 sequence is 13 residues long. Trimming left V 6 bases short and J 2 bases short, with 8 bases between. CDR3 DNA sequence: TGTGCCAGTAGGGAGGGACCCAAAAACATTCAGTACTTC. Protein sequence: CASREGPKNIQYF.

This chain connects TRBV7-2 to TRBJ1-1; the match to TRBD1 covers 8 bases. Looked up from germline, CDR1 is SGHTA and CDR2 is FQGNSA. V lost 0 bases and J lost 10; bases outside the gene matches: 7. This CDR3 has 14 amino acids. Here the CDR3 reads CASSLAYRGYGAFF. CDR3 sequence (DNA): TGTGCCAGCAGCTTAGCGTACAGGGGGTACGGAGCTTTCTTT.

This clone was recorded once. CDR3 bases: TGTGCCAGCAGCTTGGTAAAAACTAGCTCCTACAATGAGCAGTTCTTC. Amino acid sequence: CASSLVKTSSYNEQFF. The V and J genes are TRBV5-4 and TRBJ2-1; weak D call: TRBD2 (5 bases). Germline CDR1 reads SGHNT; CDR2 reads YYREEE (reference sequence). The CDR3 has 16 residues. With 0 bases removed from V and 0 bases from J, the gap between germline ends came to 10 bases. Supplemented by reference TRBV5-4 and TRBJ2-1, the full variable domain reads ETGVTQSPTHLIKTRGQQVTLRCSSQSGHNTVSWYQQALGQGPQFIFQYYREEENGRGNFPPRFSGLQFPNYSSELNVNALELDDSALYLCASSLVKTSSYNEQFFGPGTRLTVL.

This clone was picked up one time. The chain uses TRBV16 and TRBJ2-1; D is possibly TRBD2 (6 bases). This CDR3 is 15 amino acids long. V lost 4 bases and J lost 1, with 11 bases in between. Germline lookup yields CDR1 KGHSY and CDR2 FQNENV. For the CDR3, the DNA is TGTGCCAGCAGCCCTTTAGCGGATTCCTACAATGAGCAGTTCTTC. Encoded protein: CASSPLADSYNEQFF.